These 32 T cell receptor beta chains share one sample of origin, sequenced in a study of CD8 T cells in Susac syndrome. With random hexamers, 0.5 to 1 ug RNA was reverse transcribed. In TCRdb, the immunoSEQ multiplex PCR reads were re-called with MiXCR into one record per CDR3 protein. The repertoire holds about 130,000 distinct CDR3 sequences, with just under 95% as singletons. Material for sequencing was CD8+ T cells from PBMCs. The receptors derive from a human donor with Susac syndrome.

This clonotype was recorded only once. The CDR3 is CASRSTGTANTGELFF. The CDR3, as DNA: TGTGCCAGCAGATCCACGGGGACAGCGAACACCGGGGAGCTGTTTTTT. This rearrangement joins TRBV25-1 to TRBJ2-2; TRBD1 matches at 7 bases. The CDR3 is 16 amino acids. Germline assignment: CDR1 MGHDK and CDR2 SYGVNS. Trimming cost V 6 bases and J 0 bases; bases outside gene matches: 7.

This clonotype has a single count. The J gene is TRBJ2-1, the V gene TRBV9; D is undetermined. In germline, CDR1 is SGDLS, CDR2 YYNGEE. Trimming took 0 bases from V and 0 from J, leaving 10 bases between them. This CDR3 spans 16 amino acids. Here the CDR3 DNA reads TGTGCCAGCAGCGTAGAGGGTGGAAGCTCCTACAATGAGCAGTTCTTC. It encodes CASSVEGGSSYNEQFF.

This chain joins TRBV13 and TRBJ1-1; 7 positions match TRBD1. The V gene end was trimmed by 4 bases and the J gene end by 5 bases; junction bases not matched to a gene: 10. Germline V CDR1 and CDR2: PRHDT, FYEKMQ (reference sequence). CDR3 length equals 15 residues. The CDR3 spells CASSSRTGRGTEAFF. The CDR3 DNA reads TGTGCCAGCAGCTCCAGGACAGGTAGGGGGACTGAAGCTTTCTTT.

The chain joins TRBV9 to TRBJ2-1; 15 nucleotides agree with TRBD2. Trimming at V came to 3 bases and at J to 4 bases, leaving 2 bases not matched to a gene. CDR3 length: 16 residues. The V gene's germline CDR1 is SGDLS and CDR2 YYNGEE. CDR3 coding DNA: TGTGCCAGCAGCGCGGGACTAGCGGGAGGTTACAATGAGCAGTTCTTC. As protein: CASSAGLAGGYNEQFF. Drawing the rest from reference TRBV9 and TRBJ2-1, the complete variable domain is DSGVTQTPKHLITATGQRVTLRCSPRSGDLSVYWYQQSLDQGLQFLIQYYNGEERAKGNILERFSAQQFPDLHSELNLSSLELGDSALYFCASSAGLAGGYNEQFFGPGTRLTVL.

The CDR3 spells CASSQGLTEAFF. As DNA, the CDR3 is TGCGCCAGCAGCCAAGGTCTGACTGAAGCTTTCTTT. The chain couples TRBV4-1 to TRBJ1-1; D not certain. The germline CDR1 and CDR2 sequences are MGHRA and YSYEKL. The ends were cut back, 1 base at V and 5 bases at J, with 5 bases in the middle. The CDR3 totals 12 residues.

The chain employs TRBV2 and TRBJ1-5; unclear D gene. Trimming stripped 8 bases from V and 3 bases from J, with 14 bases between. CDR3 length equals 14 residues. Germline loops: CDR1 SNHLY, CDR2 FYNNEI. CDR3 region: CASGSSSPNQPQHF. The CDR3 DNA reads TGTGCCAGCGGTTCGTCCAGTCCCAATCAGCCCCAGCATTTT.

V and J are TRBV6-1 and TRBJ2-3; D remains ambiguous. The V gene's germline CDR1 is MNHNS and CDR2 SASEGT. This CDR3 has 13 amino acids. Trimming removed 8 bases from V and 2 bases from J, with 11 bases in between. The CDR3, as DNA: TGTGCCAGCGTTCTGTCTAACACAGATACGCAGTATTTT. It encodes CASVLSNTDTQYF.

V and J are TRBV4-1 and TRBJ1-5; D might be TRBD1 (6 bases). V lost 2 bases to trimming and J lost 8 bases, with 13 bases between them. Germline V gene sequence: CDR1 MGHRA, CDR2 YSYEKL. The CDR3 covers 14 residues. The CDR3 DNA follows: TGCGCCAGCAGCCAATTACAGGGATTTGAGCCCCAGCATTTT. It yields the protein CASSQLQGFEPQHF.

This clonotype appeared once. The gene calls are TRBV9 and TRBJ2-1; maybe TRBD1 (5 bases). The CDR3 is 14 amino acids. V lost 2 bases to trimming and J lost 8 bases, with 14 bases between them. Germline V gives CDR1 SGDLS, CDR2 YYNGEE. CDR3 coding DNA: TGTGCCAGCAGCGTGGAGCAGGGATGGCATGAGCAGTTCTTC. As protein: CASSVEQGWHEQFF.

V gene TRBV5-4 combines with J gene TRBJ1-6; no reliable D call. Trimming took off 0 bases at V and 4 bases at J, with 8 bases between the two ends. This CDR3 has 15 amino acids. Germline V CDR1 and CDR2: SGHNT, YYREEE (reference sequence). CDR3 loop: CASSLVGNYNSPLHF. CDR3 DNA sequence: TGTGCCAGCAGCTTGGTGGGGAATTATAATTCACCCCTCCACTTT. Variable domain in full (rest from reference TRBV5-4 and TRBJ1-6): ETGVTQSPTHLIKTRGQQVTLRCSSQSGHNTVSWYQQALGQGPQFIFQYYREEENGRGNFPPRFSGLQFPNYSSELNVNALELDDSALYLCASSLVGNYNSPLHFGNGTRLTVT.

As DNA, the CDR3 is TGTGCCAGCAGTTTCGCCCAAGAGACCCAGTACTTC. Amino acids: CASSFAQETQYF. This chain uses TRBV12-3 or TRBV12-4 with TRBJ2-5; D remains unclear. Deletions cut 3 bases from V and 1 base from J, with 3 bases between. The CDR3 has 12 amino acids.

The V and J genes are TRBV20-1 and TRBJ2-7; either TRBD1 or TRBD2 may supply D (5 bases each). Trimming left V 4 bases short and J 1 base short, with 11 bases between. The CDR3 loop spans 13 amino acids. The germline V gene has CDR1 DFQATT and CDR2 SNEGSKA (reference sequence). The CDR3 DNA reads TGCAGTGCTAACCGGGACCTATCCTACGAGCAGTACTTC. Protein: CSANRDLSYEQYF.

The chain uses TRBV6-5 and TRBJ2-7; D remains ambiguous. This CDR3 region has 13 residues. The V end was cut by 2 bases, the J end by 1 base, with 6 bases between. CDR1 is MNHEY and CDR2 is SVGAGI in the germline V gene. CDR3: CASSYGQSYEQYF. The CDR3, as DNA: TGTGCCAGCAGTTACGGGCAGTCCTACGAGCAGTACTTC.

The chain combines TRBV20-1 with TRBJ2-7; possibly TRBD1 or TRBD2 for D (5 bases each). Germline values: CDR1 DFQATT, CDR2 SNEGSKA (reference sequence). The CDR3 has 16 amino acids. Trimming shortened V by 3 bases and J by 2 bases, and 20 bases separated the two germline ends. This chain's CDR3 is CSASNPAGTETYEQYF. Here the CDR3 DNA reads TGCAGTGCTAGCAACCCCGCCGGGACGGAAACCTACGAGCAGTACTTC.

The V and J genes are TRBV30 and TRBJ1-5; maybe TRBD1 (5 bases). Germline CDR1 GTSNPN, CDR2 SVGIG (reference sequence). This CDR3 comprises 13 residues. V lost 0 bases to trimming and J lost 4 bases, with 7 bases between them. CDR3 DNA sequence: TGTGCCTGGAGTGTACAGGAGAATCAGCCCCAGCATTTT. As protein: CAWSVQENQPQHF.

CDR3 protein: CASTLSGLSYEQYF. CDR3 DNA sequence: TGTGCCAGCACCTTATCGGGGCTCTCCTACGAGCAGTACTTC. This chain uses TRBV12-3 or TRBV12-4 with TRBJ2-7; D could derive from TRBD1 or TRBD2 (5 bases each). The V end was cut by 7 bases, the J end by 0 bases, with 13 bases between. This CDR3 has 14 amino acids.

The chain has TRBV20-1 and TRBJ2-7; a weak D match, TRBD1 (5 bases). Trimming took 3 bases from V and 3 from J, leaving 12 bases between them. The CDR3 length is 13 residues. The germline gives CDR1 DFQATT, CDR2 SNEGSKA (reference sequence). CDR3 loop: CSARLLQDYEQYF. DNA for the CDR3: TGCAGTGCTAGGCTGCTACAGGACTACGAGCAGTACTTC.

This chain connects TRBV3-1 to TRBJ2-1; 7 bases agree with TRBD1. The CDR3 covers 15 residues. Trimming removed 5 bases from V and 2 bases from J; junction bases left unmatched: 6. The germline CDR1 and CDR2 sequences are LGHDT and YNNKEL (reference sequence). The CDR3 region has the DNA TGTGCCAGCAGCGCTGGACAGGATACCTACAATGAGCAGTTCTTC. Protein sequence: CASSAGQDTYNEQFF.

This rearrangement joins TRBV30 to TRBJ1-1, with 7 bases matching TRBD1. CDR1 GTSNPN and CDR2 SVGIG come from the germline V gene (reference sequence). CDR3 length: 12 amino acids. The ends lost 5 bases at V and 1 base at J; junction bases unmatched: 1. The CDR3 protein is CAWGTANTEAFF. CDR3 DNA sequence: TGTGCCTGGGGGACAGCGAACACTGAAGCTTTCTTT. The full variable domain, completed using reference TRBV30 and TRBJ1-1, is SQTIHQWPATLVQPVGSPLSLECTVEGTSNPNLYWYRQAAGRGLQLLFYSVGIGQISSEVPQNLSASRPQDRQFILSSKKLLLSDSGFYLCAWGTANTEAFFGQGTRLTVV.

The V gene is TRBV29-1, the J gene TRBJ2-3; 11 bases fit TRBD1. The CDR3 has 15 amino acids. V gave up 5 bases and J gave up 1 base; unmatched junction bases: 5. Germline-derived CDR1 and CDR2 are SQVTM and ANQGSEA. This CDR3 is CSVRTGGEGTDTQYF. The CDR3 DNA is TGCAGCGTTAGGACAGGGGGCGAGGGCACAGATACGCAGTATTTT.

The rearrangement links TRBV9 to TRBJ2-6; 8 positions match TRBD1. Trimming removed 3 bases from V and 0 bases from J; junction bases left unmatched: 14. Germline-derived CDR1 and CDR2 are SGDLS and YYNGEE. There are 20 residues in the CDR3. CDR3 sequence reads: CASSANVEGQANSGANVLTF. CDR3 coding DNA: TGTGCCAGCAGCGCGAATGTTGAGGGACAGGCCAACTCTGGGGCCAACGTCCTGACTTTC. The full variable domain, in which reference TRBV9 and TRBJ2-6 provide the parts outside the CDR3, is DSGVTQTPKHLITATGQRVTLRCSPRSGDLSVYWYQQSLDQGLQFLIQYYNGEERAKGNILERFSAQQFPDLHSELNLSSLELGDSALYFCASSANVEGQANSGANVLTFGAGSRLTVL.

V gene TRBV18 combines with J gene TRBJ2-1; maybe TRBD1 (6 bases). V was pared by 3 bases and J by 5 bases, with 8 bases between. The germline V gene encodes CDR1 KGHSH and CDR2 LQKENI. The CDR3 has 13 amino acids. The chain's CDR3 is CASSPSGDNEQFF. The CDR3 DNA reads TGTGCCAGCTCACCTTCAGGGGACAATGAGCAGTTCTTC.

V and J are TRBV6-2 or TRBV6-3 and TRBJ2-1; 9 bases fit TRBD2. The CDR3 has 15 residues. The junction had 7 bases not matched to a gene; V was cut back by 6 bases and J by 4 bases. Germline V lookup: CDR1 MNHEY, CDR2 SVGEGT. The CDR3 sequence: CASSKTSGGYNEQFF. CDR3 nucleotide sequence: TGTGCCAGCAGCAAGACTAGCGGAGGATACAATGAGCAGTTCTTC.

In its sample, this clonotype was seen a few times. An end of the junction does not agree with germline; a read error may underlie this. The gene calls are TRBV7-7 and TRBJ2-5, with 8 bases aligning to TRBD2. The CDR3 consists of 12 residues. Germline CDR1 SSHAT, CDR2 FNYEAQ (reference sequence). In DNA, the CDR3 is TGTGCTAGCAGCTTAGCGGGGGAGACCCAGTACTTC. It yields the protein CASSLAGETQYF.

The V gene is TRBV5-1, the J gene TRBJ2-2, with 10 bases fitting TRBD1. The germline V gene encodes CDR1 SGHRS and CDR2 YFSETQ. V was clipped by 4 bases and J by 5 bases; unmatched bases: 11. This CDR3 region has 17 residues. CDR3 DNA sequence: TGCGCCAGCAGCCCGGCCGGGACAGGGGTTCGGACCGGGGAGCTGTTTTTT. Translation gives CASSPAGTGVRTGELFF.

The V and J genes are TRBV5-1 and TRBJ2-1; the D is unclear. CDR3 length: 15 residues. Germline-derived CDR1 and CDR2 are SGHRS and YFSETQ. Trimming pared 0 bases from V and 4 bases from J, leaving 11 bases between. The CDR3 DNA sequence: TGCGCCAGCAGCTTGGATCGGGCCGGTTACAATGAGCAGTTCTTC. This sequence encodes CASSLDRAGYNEQFF.

The chain carries TRBV27 and TRBJ2-7, with D uncertain. This CDR3 is 14 amino acids long. Germline V gene sequence: CDR1 MNHEY, CDR2 SMNVEV (reference sequence). V dropped 2 bases and J dropped 2 bases, with 10 bases sitting between them. CDR3 region: CASSLQAHTYEQYF. For the CDR3, the DNA is TGTGCCAGCAGTTTACAGGCACACACCTACGAGCAGTACTTC.

The chain joins TRBV4-1 to TRBJ2-7; the match to TRBD1 covers 7 bases. Germline V gives CDR1 MGHRA, CDR2 YSYEKL. The V and J ends lost 10 bases and 2 bases, in that order; junction bases with no gene match: 8. The CDR3 runs 13 residues. In DNA form, the CDR3 reads TGCGCCACCGGGACAGACGTAACCTACGAGCAGTACTTC. It translates to CATGTDVTYEQYF.

The sample holds one count of this clonotype. This sequence joins TRBV5-6 and TRBJ1-2; TRBD1 matches 7 bases. V was pared by 4 bases and J by 0 bases, with 12 bases of the junction left unmatched. Germline assignment: CDR1 SGHDT and CDR2 YYEEEE. The CDR3 extends over 17 amino acids. Here the CDR3 DNA reads TGTGCCAGCAGCCCAGTCGGATCGACAGGGCCTAACTATGGCTACACCTTC. Protein sequence: CASSPVGSTGPNYGYTF.

The rearrangement links TRBV5-4 to TRBJ1-1; no reliable D call. Per the germline V gene, CDR1 is SGHNT and CDR2 is YYREEE (reference sequence). V was clipped by 0 bases and J by 5 bases, with 5 bases between them. CDR3 length equals 12 residues. CDR3 DNA sequence: TGTGCCAGCAGCTTGGGGCAAACTGAAGCTTTCTTT. Its protein is CASSLGQTEAFF.

This chain uses TRBV5-1 with TRBJ1-1; D may be TRBD1 (6 bases). V was shortened by 4 bases and J by 6 bases, with 13 bases between the two germline ends. Germline V gives CDR1 SGHRS, CDR2 YFSETQ. The CDR3 runs to 13 residues. CDR3 loop: CASSLQGGPEAFF. In nucleotides, the CDR3 is TGCGCCAGCAGCCTACAGGGTGGACCTGAAGCTTTCTTT.

The chain carries TRBV20-1 and TRBJ2-3, with TRBD2 matching 8 bases. The CDR3 loop spans 13 amino acids. J gave up 6 bases and V 5 bases, and 7 bases lay outside the gene matches. Per germline, CDR1 DFQATT and CDR2 SNEGSKA (reference sequence). The CDR3 DNA follows: TGCAGTGCTCAGGGTAGCGGGGAGGATACGCAGTATTTT. It translates to CSAQGSGEDTQYF.